These 28 T cell receptor beta chains came from one sample sequenced in a study of CD8+ T cells in alopecia areata. A panel of CD4, CD8alpha, NKG2D, NKG2ACE and other markers served to sort pooled cutaneous lymph node cells. Isolated RNA was reverse transcribed into cDNA used as the sequencing template. Repertoires were generated with immunoSEQ multiplex PCR, while TCRdb's copy carries only in-frame clones and drops some. The repertoire consists of around 20,000 clones, none detected only once. The source material was CD8+ T cells sorted from a lymph node. The source of these receptors is a C3H/HeJ mouse with alopecia areata. The strain's MHC haplotype is H2-k.

This clone was seen only a few times. At residue 9, the translated DNA and the protein in TCRdb do not agree; the protein given here is derived from the DNA. Gene names follow the mouse nomenclature. The read terminates 3 residues ahead of where the CDR3 ends, so the germline J gene completes it. The chain joins TRBV19 to TRBJ1-3; 8 nucleotides align to TRBD1. Looked up from germline, CDR1 is FNHDT and CDR2 is SITEND (reference sequence). The CDR3 consists of 12 residues. The CDR3 DNA, read in part, is TGTGCCAGCAGTATAACAGGGGGTACG. Translation: CASSITGGT. In full, the CDR3 is CASSITGGTLYF.

With regard to this clone: Mouse gene names and germline throughout. The DNA ends 4 residues before the CDR3 does, and the rest of the CDR3 is filled in from the germline J gene. J is TRBJ1-1 and V is TRBV13-3; 10 bases are shared with TRBD1. The CDR3 totals 17 residues. The V and J ends lost 1 base and 0 bases, in that order; junction bases with no gene match: 6. Per germline, CDR1 NNHDY and CDR2 SYVADS. The CDR3: CASSDQTGQGSNTEVFF. Incomplete CDR3 DNA: TGTGCCAGCAGTGATCAGACGGGACAGGGGTCAAACACA.

This clone appeared a few times. Mouse gene names apply. The read terminates 4 residues ahead of where the CDR3 ends, so the germline J gene completes it. This chain joins TRBV16 and TRBJ2-5; D might be TRBD1 (6 bases). The CDR3 spans 14 residues. Trimming cost V 3 bases and J 3 bases, with 10 bases left between them. Per germline, CDR1 SGHSA and CDR2 FRNQAP. The CDR3 loop is CASSFGTPQDTQYF. CDR3 DNA, as far as it was read: TGTGCAAGCAGCTTCGGGACACCACAAGAC.

On this clone: Gene labels here are mouse ones. Read data end 4 residues before the CDR3 end; the end is taken from the germline J gene. This chain joins TRBV31 and TRBJ2-7; TRBD2 matches at 11 bases. The CDR3 runs 16 residues. The J segment lost 3 bases and the V segment lost 1 base, leaving 8 bases of the junction unmatched. Germline V gene sequence: CDR1 GKSSPN, CDR2 SITVG. CDR3 loop: CAWSRPLGTGGYEQYF. The CDR3 bases that were read are TGTGCCTGGAGTCGGCCCCTCGGGACTGGGGGCTAT.

This clone was picked up many times. Mouse gene names apply. CDR3 sequence reads: CASGDLGKGETLYF. Incomplete CDR3 DNA: TGTGCCAGCGGTGATCTGGGGAAGGGAGAA. The J gene is TRBJ2-3, the V gene TRBV13-2; D possibly corresponds to TRBD2 (6 bases). Coverage ceases 4 residues before the CDR3 finishes, and the germline J gene fills in the end. This CDR3 contains 14 residues. Germline CDR1 and CDR2: NNHNN and SYGAGS (reference sequence).

About this clone itself: The listed genes are named as in mouse. The read ends 4 residues early relative to the CDR3; the germline J gene fills the gap. The V and J genes are TRBV1 and TRBJ1-4, with D unclear. Germline V gives CDR1 NSQYPW, CDR2 LRSPGD (reference sequence). Between the trimmed V and J ends, which lost 1 base and 0 bases, there was a span of 9 bases. This CDR3 contains 16 residues. The CDR3 is CTCSAAQTFSNERLFF. The covered CDR3 bases are TGCACCTGCAGTGCAGCACAAACCTTTTCCAACGAA.

This clone has a count of ten or more. At one boundary the junction diverges from the germline segment, which might be a read error. Each gene name is a mouse one. The sequenced fragment ends 4 residues before the CDR3 boundary, so the rest is inferred from the germline J gene. J is TRBJ2-7 and V is TRBV13-1, with TRBD2 identical over 9 bases. The CDR3 has 13 residues. Germline assignment: CDR1 NSHNY and CDR2 SYGAGN. The CDR3 DNA, read in part, is TGTGTCAGCAGTGATGACTGGGGGTAT. This codes for CVSSDDWGY. The full CDR3 is CVSSDDWGYEQYF.

This clone was picked up a small number of times. Gene names refer to mouse genes. Read sequence stops 4 residues before the CDR3 end, and the germline J gene provides the missing end. The chain carries TRBV19 and TRBJ1-4, with 8 bases matching TRBD1. CDR1 and CDR2 (germline): FNHDT, SITEND (reference sequence). The V segment lost 4 bases and the J segment 3 bases; nucleotides outside the gene matches: 5. CDR3 length equals 15 residues. CDR3: CASSPSTGANERLFF. The covered CDR3 bases are TGTGCCAGCAGTCCATCGACAGGGGCCAACGAA.

This clone was recorded many times. These gene names are mouse names. The DNA ends 4 residues before the CDR3 does, and the rest of the CDR3 is filled in from the germline J gene. The chain recombines TRBV19 with TRBJ1-1; 7 bases map to TRBD1. Germline CDR1 is FNHDT and CDR2 is SITEND (reference sequence). CDR3 size: 12 residues. CDR3 DNA (partial): TGTGCCAGCAGTATCCAGGGGGCA. As protein: CASSIQGA. The whole CDR3 protein reads CASSIQGAEVFF.

With respect to this clone: These gene names are mouse names. The sequence runs out 4 residues before the end of the CDR3; the remainder is reconstructed from the germline J gene. This rearrangement joins TRBV1 to TRBJ2-5; 9 bases line up with TRBD1. Germline CDR1 and CDR2: NSQYPW and LRSPGD (reference sequence). CDR3 length: 17 residues. J gave up 1 base and V 3 bases, and 8 bases lay outside the gene matches. CDR3 DNA (partial): TGCACCTGCAGTGCCCCGGACAGGGGAAGGGACCAAGAC. Residues: CTCSAPDRGRDQD. The CDR3 in its entirety is CTCSAPDRGRDQDTQYF.

The table lists this clone with a few counts. The gene names given are mouse names. With the read ending 4 residues before the CDR3 end, the germline J gene is used to fill in that end. The rearrangement joins TRBV19 to TRBJ2-4; 13 nucleotides line up with TRBD2. There are 15 residues in the CDR3. After removal of 2 bases from V and 3 bases from J, the junction contained 0 bases not matched to a gene. Germline V CDR1 and CDR2: FNHDT, SITEND (reference sequence). The sequenced part of the CDR3 DNA is TGTGCCAGCAGTATGGACTGGGGGGGCCAAAAC. It is translated as CASSMDWGGQN. The whole CDR3 protein reads CASSMDWGGQNTLYF.

With regard to this clone: The gene names given are mouse names. The read ends 4 residues shy of where the CDR3 ends; the end is completed using the germline J gene. This sequence joins TRBV19 and TRBJ1-2, with 9 bases matching TRBD1. V shed 3 bases, J shed 4 bases, and the junction held 1 base outside the gene matches. The CDR3 has 13 residues. CDR1 is FNHDT, CDR2 SITEND, per germline (reference sequence). The sequenced CDR3 bases are TGTGCCAGCAGTAACAGGGGGCGCTCC. This translates into CASSNRGRS. The full CDR3 protein is CASSNRGRSDYTF.

As to this clone: Gene names and germline match the mouse. Read data end 4 residues before the CDR3 end; the end is taken from the germline J gene. The J gene is TRBJ2-7, the V gene TRBV19; the D gene is possibly TRBD2 (5 bases). The germline CDR1 and CDR2 sequences are FNHDT and SITEND (reference sequence). This CDR3 contains 13 residues. CDR3: CASSIVVGNEQYF. CDR3 DNA (partial): TGTGCCAGCAGTATAGTGGTGGGGAAT.

A remark on this clone: Gene names are mouse gene names. The CDR3 extends 4 residues past the end of the read, so its final part is completed from the germline J gene. V gene TRBV1 combines with J gene TRBJ2-2; a possible D gene is TRBD1 (6 bases). The CDR3 consists of 16 residues. V was trimmed by 3 bases and J by 1 base, leaving 12 bases between them. Per germline, CDR1 NSQYPW and CDR2 LRSPGD (reference sequence). The chain's CDR3 is CTCSAPRTVNTGQLYF. CDR3 bases read: TGCACCTGCAGTGCGCCGCGGACAGTAAACACCGGG.

A remark on this clone: Gene names and germline refer to mouse. The sequenced CDR3 bases are TGTGCCAGCAGCCCCGACTGGGGGTAT. Residues: CASSPDWGY. The whole CDR3 is CASSPDWGYEQYF. The chain employs TRBV3 and TRBJ2-7; TRBD2 matches at 9 bases. The sequence runs out 4 residues before the end of the CDR3; the remainder is reconstructed from the germline J gene. This CDR3 spans 13 amino acids. Per the germline V gene, CDR1 is SNHLY and CDR2 is FYNGKV (reference sequence). Looking up the rest from reference TRBV3 and TRBJ2-7 gives the full variable domain: GPKVLQIPSHQIIDMGQMVTLNCDPVSNHLYFYWYKQILGQQMEFLVNFYNGKVMEKSKLFKDQFSVERPDGSYFTLKIQPTALEDSAVYFCASSPDWGYEQYFGPGTRLTVL.

There are many counts of this clone. Gene names and germline refer to mouse. Sequencing ends 4 residues short of the CDR3 end; the germline J gene provides the rest. The rearrangement uses TRBV19 and TRBJ2-3; 7 bases fit TRBD1. CDR3 length: 15 amino acids. The germline gives CDR1 FNHDT, CDR2 SITEND (reference sequence). Trimming cost V 6 bases and J 1 base; bases outside gene matches: 8. CDR3 amino acids: CASTPTGRGAETLYF. The sequenced CDR3 bases are TGTGCCAGCACCCCGACAGGGAGGGGTGCAGAA.

This clone came up a few times. Here the gene names and germline are mouse. The sequenced fragment ends 4 residues before the CDR3 boundary, so the rest is inferred from the germline J gene. The chain recombines TRBV1 with TRBJ2-2; perhaps TRBD1 as D (6 bases). CDR1 is NSQYPW and CDR2 is LRSPGD in the germline V gene (reference sequence). V lost 1 base and J 0 bases, leaving 9 bases between the germline ends. CDR3 size: 16 residues. The CDR3 reads CTCSAARDTNTGQLYF. The covered CDR3 bases are TGCACCTGCAGTGCAGCCCGGGACACAAACACCGGG.

This clone was seen a handful of times. Genes and germline are mouse. The read gets to within 4 residues of the CDR3 end, and the germline J gene fills in the rest. V and J are TRBV19 and TRBJ2-3; TRBD2 agrees at 11 bases. The germline gives CDR1 FNHDT, CDR2 SITEND (reference sequence). The CDR3 consists of 15 residues. Trimming at V came to 10 bases and at J to 0 bases, leaving 7 bases not matched to a gene. The CDR3 reads CASRTGGSSAETLYF. CDR3 DNA (partial): TGTGCCTCAAGGACTGGGGGGTCTAGTGCAGAA.

This clone has a handful of counts. Gene names are the mouse ones. The read ends 4 residues shy of where the CDR3 ends; the end is completed using the germline J gene. The J gene is TRBJ2-7, the V gene TRBV1, with 11 bases that match TRBD2. The CDR3 covers 15 residues. V shed 5 bases and J 0 bases; nucleotides not matched to a gene: 3. Germline V lookup: CDR1 NSQYPW, CDR2 LRSPGD (reference sequence). The CDR3 region is CTCSWDWGLSYEQYF. Partial CDR3 DNA: TGCACCTGCAGTTGGGACTGGGGGCTCTCCTAT.

This clone was counted only a few times. These gene names are mouse names. The read gets to within 4 residues of the CDR3 end, and the germline J gene fills in the rest. The rearrangement uses TRBV14 and TRBJ2-7, with D possibly matching TRBD1 (6 bases). Trimming removed 5 bases from V and 0 bases from J, with 12 bases in between. The CDR3 is 14 amino acids. The germline gives CDR1 SGHDT, CDR2 FRDEAV. This CDR3 reads CASRRDTLSYEQYF. CDR3 DNA, as far as it was read: TGTGCCAGCAGACGGGACACTCTCTCCTAT.

This clone occurred a few times. Genes and germline come from the mouse. The read finishes 4 residues shy of the CDR3 end, and the germline J gene is used to complete it. The chain carries TRBV3 and TRBJ2-1, with TRBD1 matching 9 bases. This CDR3 has 15 amino acids. Looked up from germline, CDR1 is SNHLY and CDR2 is FYNGKV (reference sequence). Losses at the gene ends were 5 bases for V and 2 bases for J; bases not matched to a gene: 4. CDR3 in amino acids: CASSHRDRDYAEQFF. CDR3 DNA (partial): TGTGCCAGCAGCCACCGGGACAGGGACTATGCT.

This clone was observed a handful of times. At residue 12, the TCRdb protein departs from the DNA translation, so the protein shown here was derived from the DNA itself. The germline and genes are mouse ones. This chain's CDR3 is CASGDVSSYTSPLYF. The part of the CDR3 DNA that was read is TGTGCCAGCGGTGATGTCAGTTCCTATACTTCGCCC. The chain is built from TRBV13-2 and TRBJ1-6; D remains unclear. The CDR3 end falls 3 residues outside the read, so it is completed with the germline J gene. TRBJ1-6 is an ORF for which the function is uncertain. The CDR3 is 15 residues long. In germline, CDR1 is NNHNN, CDR2 SYGAGS (reference sequence).

Worth noting for this clone: Mouse gene names and germline throughout. The read finishes 4 residues shy of the CDR3 end, and the germline J gene is used to complete it. The V call is TRBV13-3, the J call TRBJ1-1; D unresolved. The CDR3 extends over 13 amino acids. The germline CDR1 and CDR2 sequences are NNHDY and SYVADS. V was cut by 6 bases and J by 0 bases, with 9 bases left in between. CDR3 in amino acids: CASTPTTNTEVFF. The CDR3 DNA, read in part, is TGTGCCAGCACTCCGACAACAAACACA.

This clone showed up many times. Gene names are the mouse ones. From the germline J gene comes the end of the CDR3, since the read stops 4 residues before it. J is TRBJ1-1 and V is TRBV13-3, with 10 bases fitting TRBD1. The CDR3 length is 13 residues. Germline CDR1 NNHDY, CDR2 SYVADS. CDR3 loop: CASSPGQGLEVFF. The DNA read from the CDR3 is TGTGCCAGCAGTCCGGGACAGGGGTTA.

Remarks on this clone: DNA and listed protein disagree at residue 9, so the protein shown here was translated from the DNA. The gene symbols are mouse symbols. Read sequence stops 3 residues before the CDR3 end, and the germline J gene provides the missing end. The chain carries TRBV13-3 and TRBJ1-6, with D possibly being TRBD1 (5 bases). TRBJ1-6 is classed as an ORF, of uncertain function. CDR1 and CDR2 (germline): NNHDY, SYVADS. This CDR3 has 12 residues. The CDR3 bases that were read are TGTGCCAGCAGTGGGGGACTGGGGGGC. It codes for CASSGGLGG. From start to end, the CDR3 is CASSGGLGGLYF.

Comments on this clone: Mouse gene names apply. Sequencing ends 4 residues short of the CDR3 end; the germline J gene provides the rest. The chain has TRBV19 and TRBJ2-7; TRBD1 agrees at 7 bases. Germline trimming cut 6 bases from V and 3 bases from J; bases unmatched to any gene: 6. CDR3 length equals 13 residues. The germline gives CDR1 FNHDT, CDR2 SITEND (reference sequence). The CDR3 sequence: CASTPGTDYEQYF. The CDR3 DNA, read in part, is TGTGCCAGCACCCCCGGGACAGACTAT.

This clone was recorded many times. Gene names refer to mouse genes. The sequence runs out 4 residues before the end of the CDR3; the remainder is reconstructed from the germline J gene. The chain recombines TRBV13-3 with TRBJ1-1; the D gene is possibly TRBD1 (6 bases). CDR1 NNHDY and CDR2 SYVADS come from the germline V gene. Trimming left V 4 bases short and J 0 bases short, with 10 bases between. CDR3 length: 14 amino acids. The DNA read from the CDR3 is TGTGCCAGCAGTCCCGGGACACCAAACACA. Translation: CASSPGTPNT. The complete CDR3 protein is CASSPGTPNTEVFF.

This clone has ten or more counts. The genes are named according to mouse. The CDR3 end falls 4 residues outside the read, so it is completed with the germline J gene. V is TRBV19 and J is TRBJ2-1, with TRBD2 identical over 9 bases. After removal of 2 bases from V and 6 bases from J, the junction contained 3 bases not matched to a gene. CDR1 is FNHDT and CDR2 is SITEND in the germline V gene (reference sequence). The CDR3 is made up of 14 amino acids. The CDR3 DNA, read in part, is TGTGCCAGCAGTATCTCTGGGGGGGTTGCT. Translating it yields CASSISGGVA. The entire CDR3 protein reads CASSISGGVAEQFF. Full variable domain (missing parts from reference TRBV19 and TRBJ2-1): GGIITQTPKFLIGQEGQKLTLKCQQNFNHDTMYWYRQDSGKGLRLIYYSITENDLQKGDLSEGYDASREKKSSFSLTVTSAQKNEMAVFLCASSISGGVAEQFFGPGTRLTVL.